The 20 T cell receptor beta chains below all came from one sample that was sequenced in a study of blood T cell repertoires in COVID-19. Using immunoSEQ multiplex PCR, the repertoire was profiled, and TCRdb retains in-frame clones only, with some absent. The profile covers 210,000 or so clones, with about 87% appearing a single time and less than 3.5% taken by the ten largest. Sequenced material: peripheral blood. Every receptor here comes from a man aged 25 to 45 with COVID-19, enrolled during active disease.

The rearrangement uses TRBV7-3 and TRBJ2-3; D might be TRBD1 (7 bases). The CDR3 is made up of 16 amino acids. The V and J ends lost 4 bases and 1 base respectively, with 15 bases between them. Germline V gene data show CDR1 as SGHTA and CDR2 as FQGTGA. This CDR3 is CASSWYRGGGTDTQYF. The CDR3 coding sequence is TGTGCCAGCAGCTGGTACAGGGGAGGCGGCACAGATACGCAGTATTTT.

The rearrangement joins TRBV7-8 to TRBJ1-2; TRBD1 matches at 7 bases. With 5 bases clipped from V and 8 bases from J, the junction kept 11 bases outside the gene matches. This CDR3 is built from 14 residues. The V gene's germline CDR1 is SGHVS and CDR2 FQNEAQ. The CDR3 is CASSLGDSIGGYTF. CDR3 bases: TGTGCCAGCAGCCTAGGGGACAGCATAGGAGGCTACACCTTC.

This rearrangement joins TRBV7-8 to TRBJ2-1; D gene uncertain. Germline assignment: CDR1 SGHVS and CDR2 FQNEAQ. The CDR3 has 15 amino acids. The ends were cut back, 3 bases at V and 7 bases at J, with 16 bases in the middle. The CDR3 spells CASSFAGYSSNEQFF. The CDR3 nucleotides read TGTGCCAGCAGCTTTGCCGGGTATAGTTCGAATGAGCAGTTCTTC.

This clone was seen more than once but under ten times. CDR3 coding DNA: TGTGCCATCAGTACCCCCGGGACAGGGTTTGGCTACACCTTC. Protein sequence: CAISTPGTGFGYTF. This chain uses TRBV10-3 with TRBJ1-2; 9 bases agree with TRBD1. The V and J ends lost 5 bases and 7 bases, in that order; junction bases with no gene match: 8. From germline, CDR1 is ENHRY and CDR2 SYGVKD. CDR3 length: 14 residues.

The gene calls are TRBV5-8 and TRBJ2-1; perhaps TRBD1 as D (7 bases). Germline assignment: CDR1 SGHTS and CDR2 YDEGEE. The V gene lost 2 bases and the J gene lost 2 bases, with 11 bases spanning the gap. This CDR3 is 15 amino acids long. The CDR3 loop reads CASSFRGDAYNEQFF. Written as DNA, the CDR3 is TGTGCCAGCAGCTTCAGGGGGGACGCCTACAATGAGCAGTTCTTC.

The V and J genes are TRBV28 and TRBJ1-1; D might be TRBD1 (5 bases). The CDR3 runs to 13 residues. Trimming removed 3 bases at V and 3 bases at J, with 8 bases between. Per germline, CDR1 MDHEN and CDR2 SYDVKM. The CDR3 reads CASSLQGHTEAFF. In nucleotides, the CDR3 is TGTGCCAGCAGTTTGCAGGGTCACACTGAAGCTTTCTTT.

The gene calls are TRBV7-6 and TRBJ1-4; tentative D call: TRBD1 (6 bases). Deletions cut 5 bases from V and 5 bases from J, with 15 bases between. This CDR3 region has 15 residues. CDR1 is SGHVS and CDR2 is FNYEAQ in the germline V gene. The CDR3 loop reads CASSPFPGQNEKLFF. CDR3 coding DNA: TGTGCCAGCAGCCCATTCCCGGGACAAAATGAAAAACTGTTTTTT.

This clone was recorded only once. The chain carries TRBV9 and TRBJ1-1; 7 nucleotides align to TRBD1. Trimming removed 2 bases from V and 4 bases from J; junction bases left unmatched: 8. This CDR3 has 15 amino acids. From germline, CDR1 is SGDLS and CDR2 YYNGEE. The CDR3 region is CASSVAPTGRTEAFF. CDR3 nucleotides: TGTGCCAGCAGCGTGGCCCCGACAGGGCGCACTGAAGCTTTCTTT.

The chain employs TRBV11-3 and TRBJ1-2; D is perhaps TRBD1 (6 bases). The CDR3 is made up of 16 amino acids. Looked up from germline, CDR1 is SGHNT and CDR2 is YENEEA. V was shortened by 3 bases and J by 2 bases, with 16 bases between the two germline ends. The CDR3 region has the DNA TGTGCCAGCAGCTTTAGTTACAGGGAATACAACTATGGCTACACCTTC. It codes for CASSFSYREYNYGYTF. Filled out from reference TRBV11-3 and TRBJ1-2, the complete variable domain reads EAGVVQSPRYKIIEKKQPVAFWCNPISGHNTLYWYLQNLGQGPELLIRYENEEAVDDSQLPKDRFSAERLKGVDSTLKIQPAELGDSAVYLCASSFSYREYNYGYTFGSGTRLTVV.

On this clone itself: Mismatch with germline at one junction end may stem from a read error. This rearrangement joins TRBV27 to TRBJ1-1, with TRBD1 matching over 10 bases. The germline V gene encodes CDR1 MNHEY and CDR2 SMNVEV (reference sequence). This CDR3 spans 19 amino acids. Here the CDR3 DNA reads TGTGCCAGCTGTTTACGCGACTCGGGACAGGGGTCGGGGGACACTGAAGCTTTCTTT. It specifies CASCLRDSGQGSGDTEAFF.

J is TRBJ2-7 and V is TRBV28, with D possibly being TRBD2 (5 bases). CDR3 length: 14 residues. Germline V gene data show CDR1 as MDHEN and CDR2 as SYDVKM. V lost 2 bases and J 4 bases, leaving 12 bases between the germline ends. This chain's CDR3 is CASSLPGKDYEQYF. CDR3 coding DNA: TGTGCCAGCAGTTTACCGGGAAAAGATTACGAGCAGTACTTC.

This chain links TRBV29-1 with TRBJ2-7, with 8 bases that match TRBD1. This CDR3 is built from 12 residues. The germline V gene has CDR1 SQVTM and CDR2 ANQGSEA. V lost 6 bases and J lost 5; bases outside the gene matches: 6. CDR3 nucleotides: TGCAGCGTCTTTACAGGGGGTGACGAGCAGTACTTC. Protein: CSVFTGGDEQYF.

The rearrangement joins TRBV28 to TRBJ1-2, with 8 positions matching TRBD1. CDR3 length: 14 amino acids. Germline CDR1 and CDR2: MDHEN and SYDVKM. Trimming took 6 bases from V and 4 from J; bases not matched to a gene: 7. This CDR3 reads CASRETQGAYGYTF. The CDR3 DNA is TGTGCCAGCAGGGAAACCCAGGGGGCCTATGGCTACACCTTC.

This chain connects TRBV7-9 to TRBJ2-1; D might be TRBD2 (5 bases). The CDR3 extends over 15 amino acids. The ends were cut back, 3 bases at V and 3 bases at J, with 12 bases in the middle. Germline V gene lookup returns CDR1 SEHNR and CDR2 FQNEAQ (reference sequence). CDR3 protein: CASSLGGRIYNEQFF. DNA for the CDR3: TGTGCCAGCAGCTTGGGCGGGCGGATCTACAATGAGCAGTTCTTC.

The chain joins TRBV9 to TRBJ1-5, with no clear D. Germline V gene sequence: CDR1 SGDLS, CDR2 YYNGEE. Trimming took 2 bases from V and 0 from J, leaving 6 bases between them. The CDR3 loop spans 14 amino acids. CDR3 DNA sequence: TGTGCCAGCAGCGTGGGAGATAGCAATCAGCCCCAGCATTTT. This sequence encodes CASSVGDSNQPQHF.

The rearrangement joins TRBV3-1 (or the pseudogene TRBV3-2) to TRBJ1-2, with D possibly matching TRBD1 (6 bases). V was pared by 8 bases and J by 1 base, with 17 bases between. Germline V gene sequence: CDR1 LGHDT, CDR2 YNNKEL (reference sequence). The CDR3 is 15 amino acids. CDR3: CASGELAQGNYGYTF. The CDR3 DNA reads TGTGCCAGCGGAGAACTGGCACAGGGTAACTATGGCTACACCTTC.

J is TRBJ2-7 and V is TRBV4-3, with D tentatively TRBD2 (5 bases). Trimming removed 1 base at V and 4 bases at J, with 11 bases between. Germline V lookup: CDR1 LGHNA, CDR2 YSLEER. The CDR3 has 14 residues. CDR3 nucleotide sequence: TGCGCCAGCAGCCAAGGGAGGACCGGATACGAGCAGTACTTC. It encodes CASSQGRTGYEQYF.

This clone was seen more than once but under ten times. This chain uses TRBV2 with TRBJ2-7; TRBD2 agrees at 14 bases. Per germline, CDR1 SNHLY and CDR2 FYNNEI. V dropped 5 bases and J dropped 3; count of bases not matched to a gene: 9. The CDR3 has 17 residues. The CDR3 here is CASSRGLAGGLNYEQYF. The CDR3 DNA follows: TGTGCCAGCAGTCGAGGACTAGCGGGGGGCTTGAACTACGAGCAGTACTTC.

The V gene is TRBV18, the J gene TRBJ2-7, with TRBD1 matching 7 bases. With V trimmed by 5 bases and J by 0 bases, 7 bases remained unmatched. The CDR3 extends over 15 amino acids. Germline V CDR1 and CDR2: KGHSH, LQKENI. The CDR3 sequence: CASSNRGPSSYEQYF. CDR3 nucleotides: TGTGCCAGCTCAAACAGGGGACCGAGCTCCTACGAGCAGTACTTC.

About this clone: Additional DNA sequences in this sample encode the identical CDR3. The chain uses TRBV27 and TRBJ1-5; no definite D call. V dropped 5 bases and J dropped 3 bases, with 5 bases sitting between them. CDR1 and CDR2 from the germline V gene are MNHEY and SMNVEV (reference sequence). The CDR3 runs 12 residues. CDR3 in amino acids: CASSPLNQPQHF. In nucleotides, the CDR3 is TGTGCCAGCAGTCCTCTCAATCAGCCCCAGCATTTT.